The source of this TCR beta chain is a study of a mutant IDH1 vaccine in newly diagnosed glioma. The wider study: With temozolomide cycles, or 4-6 weeks after radiotherapy alone, vaccination was started. Treated patients, averaging roughly 40 years, were 62.5% male and approximately 38% female. Points from the study as a whole: A vaccine-induced immune response developed in about 93% of the patients. Pseudoprogression seemed unlinked to shifts in top peripheral T cell clonotypes.

Indicated time point: week 5, during vaccination. Alongside topical imiquimod, each dose of vaccine comprised 300 ug of mutant IDH1 20-mer peptide. In regard to this clone: What it binds is not known.

TCRdb keeps only in-frame clones here, not all; method: immunoSEQ multiplex PCR. The sample records around 30,000 clones, around 60% being singletons. This CDR3 comprises 12 residues. V lost 1 base and J lost 5, with 2 bases in between. CDR1 and CDR2 (germline): LGHNT, FRNRAP. The chain has TRBV12-5 and TRBJ2-2; D uncertain. This material consisted of PBMCs, taken from a glioma patient whose treatment included an IDH1 peptide vaccine. The sequence derives from a woman between 18 and 29 years old with glioma. CDR3 loop: CASGLGTGELFF. CDR3 sequence (DNA): TGTGCTAGTGGTTTGGGGACCGGGGAGCTGTTTTTT.